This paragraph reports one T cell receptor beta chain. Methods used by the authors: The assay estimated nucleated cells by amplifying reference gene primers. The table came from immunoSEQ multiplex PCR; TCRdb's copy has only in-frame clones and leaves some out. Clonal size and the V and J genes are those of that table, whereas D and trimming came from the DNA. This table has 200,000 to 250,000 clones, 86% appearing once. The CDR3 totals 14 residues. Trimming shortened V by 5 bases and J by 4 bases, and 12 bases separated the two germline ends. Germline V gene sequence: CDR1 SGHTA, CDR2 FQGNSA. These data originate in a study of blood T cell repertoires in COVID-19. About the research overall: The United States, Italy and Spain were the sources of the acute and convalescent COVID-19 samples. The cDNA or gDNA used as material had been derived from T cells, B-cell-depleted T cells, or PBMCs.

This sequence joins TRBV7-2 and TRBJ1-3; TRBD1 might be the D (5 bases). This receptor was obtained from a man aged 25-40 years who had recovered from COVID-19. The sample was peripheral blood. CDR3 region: CASSPRVAGNTIYF. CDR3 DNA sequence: TGTGCCAGCAGCCCCAGGGTAGCAGGAAACACCATATATTTT.